The clone carrying this T cell receptor beta chain was picked up many times. Its antigen remains unidentified. Per the germline V gene, CDR1 is DFQATT and CDR2 is SNEGSKA (reference sequence). Trimming shortened V by 0 bases and J by 4 bases, and 13 bases separated the two germline ends. The CDR3 is 15 amino acids. Individual cDNA molecules carried attached unique molecular identifiers. MiXCR was run by TCRdb on the 5' RACE reads, yielding one entry per CDR3 protein. The table has approximately 27,000 distinct CDR3 sequences, around 5.8% seen once. The record originates from a study of early T cells in non-severe SARS-CoV-2 infection. Study information: The chains were unpaired, and the sequenced material was bulk RNA from unsorted whole blood.

Study observations and caveats: In VDJdb matching, anti-spike CD8 responses were favored while private and CD4 specificities went missing.

The clonotype originates from an adult who was a healthcare worker with PCR-confirmed SARS-CoV-2 infection or an uninfected control (not recorded which). The sample comprised whole blood. This sequence joins TRBV20-1 and TRBJ2-1; possible D gene TRBD2, 6 bases. The CDR3: CSARDITSPYNEQFF. The CDR3 DNA is TGCAGTGCTAGAGATATTACTAGCCCGTACAATGAGCAGTTCTTC.